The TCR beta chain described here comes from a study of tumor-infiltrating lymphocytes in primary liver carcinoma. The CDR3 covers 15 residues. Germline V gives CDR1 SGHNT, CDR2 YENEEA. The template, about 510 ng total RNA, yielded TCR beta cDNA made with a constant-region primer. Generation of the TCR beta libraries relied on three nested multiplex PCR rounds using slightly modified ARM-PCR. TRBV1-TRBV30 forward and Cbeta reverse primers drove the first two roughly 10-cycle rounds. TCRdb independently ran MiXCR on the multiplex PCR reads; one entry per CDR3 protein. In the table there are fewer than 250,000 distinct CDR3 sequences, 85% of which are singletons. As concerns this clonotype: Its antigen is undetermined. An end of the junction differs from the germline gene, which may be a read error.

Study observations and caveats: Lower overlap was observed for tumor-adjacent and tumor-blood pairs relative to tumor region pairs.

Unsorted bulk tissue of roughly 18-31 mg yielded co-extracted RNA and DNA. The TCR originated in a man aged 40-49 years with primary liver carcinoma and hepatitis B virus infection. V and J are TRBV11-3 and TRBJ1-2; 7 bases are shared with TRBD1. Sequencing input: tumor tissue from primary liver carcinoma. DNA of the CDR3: TGCGCCAGCAGCTTTGACTCAGGCAGGGGGGCTGGCTACACCTTC. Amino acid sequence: CASSFDSGRGAGYTF. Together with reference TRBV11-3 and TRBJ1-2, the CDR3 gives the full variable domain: EAGVVQSPRYKIIEKKQPVAFWCNPISGHNTLYWYLQNLGQGPELLIRYENEEAVDDSQLPKDRFSAERLKGVDSTLKIQPAELGDSAVYLCASSFDSGRGAGYTFGSGTRLTVV.